This TCR beta chain was sequenced for a study of blood T cell repertoires in COVID-19. Study context: The origin of the acute and convalescent COVID-19 samples was the United States, Italy and Spain. Sources were T cells, B-cell-depleted T cells, or PBMCs; the material itself was cDNA or gDNA.

V was pared by 2 bases and J by 3 bases, with 14 bases between. This CDR3 spans 16 amino acids. From germline, CDR1 is SGDLS and CDR2 YYNGEE. Some clones are missing from TCRdb's copy, which holds only in-frame ones; the method was immunoSEQ multiplex PCR. Among roughly 200,000 clones, less than 85% were seen once, and the ten largest hold about 13%. This clonotype originated in a man in his fifties who had recovered from COVID-19. The rearrangement uses TRBV9 and TRBJ2-2; a possible D gene is TRBD2 (5 bases). Material: peripheral blood. The CDR3 sequence is CASSVGSADYTGELFF. In nucleotides, the CDR3 is TGTGCCAGCAGCGTTGGATCAGCGGACTACACCGGGGAGCTGTTTTTT. The full variable domain, in which reference TRBV9 and TRBJ2-2 provide the parts outside the CDR3, is DSGVTQTPKHLITATGQRVTLRCSPRSGDLSVYWYQQSLDQGLQFLIQYYNGEERAKGNILERFSAQQFPDLHSELNLSSLELGDSALYFCASSVGSADYTGELFFGEGSRLTVL.